These T cell receptor beta chains were read from a single sample in a study of blood T cells in healthy people across ages. TCRdb analysed the 5' RACE reads with MiXCR anew, one entry per CDR3 protein. Of roughly 680,000 distinct CDR3 sequences in the sample, over 40% were seen once. Sequencing was carried out using blood. Source of these receptors: a woman of 80 years or more in good health. The CDR3 runs from the conserved cysteine through the conserved F or W. D genes are given only for firm matches. Not every row has a clone size; where given, it reads once, few, many or a size class.

abundance,j_gene,v_gene,d_gene,CDR3nt,CDR3aa
once,TRBJ2-7,TRBV20-1,-,TGCAGTGCTAGAGTCCCTGAGGAAATGGCCTACGAGCAGTACTTC,CSARVPEEMAYEQYF
-,TRBJ2-1,TRBV11-3,TRBD2,TGTGCCAGCAGCCCCTCGGGGGGGGATGAGCAGTTCTTC,CASSPSGGDEQFF
-,TRBJ2-7,TRBV2,TRBD2,TGTGCCAGCAGGGCCGGGACTACTTCCTACGAGCAGTACTTC,CASRAGTTSYEQYF
few,TRBJ2-3,TRBV11-2,TRBD2,TGTGCCAGCAGCCTCGGACTAGCGGGGGACACAGATACGCAGTATTTT,CASSLGLAGDTDTQYF
many,TRBJ2-5,TRBV25-1,-,TGTGCCACCACGGGAGAGACCCAGTACTTC,CATTGETQYF
-,TRBJ1-2,TRBV28,-,TGTGCCAGCAGTTTAGTGGCACCGGCGAGGGGCTACACCTTC,CASSLVAPARGYTF
few,TRBJ2-4,TRBV7-2,-,TGTGCCAGCAGCCCAAGGGGAAGTTGGAACATTCAGTACTTC,CASSPRGSWNIQYF
-,TRBJ2-1,TRBV18,-,TGTGCCAGCTCCCCGGGCAGAGACAATGAGCAGTTCTTC,CASSPGRDNEQFF
-,TRBJ1-4,TRBV6-5,-,TGTGCCAGCAGTTATATCTCAGGGCTTGAAAAACTGTTTTTT,CASSYISGLEKLFF
many,TRBJ2-7,TRBV28,TRBD1,TGTGCCAGCAACTCAGGGGGCTTGAGCTCCTACGAGCAGTACTTC,CASNSGGLSSYEQYF
few,TRBJ2-4,TRBV3-1,-,TGTGCCAGCAGCCGCAGAGAGACTACCGCAAACATTCAGTACTTC,CASSRRETTANIQYF
once,TRBJ2-7,TRBV28,TRBD1,TGTGCCACCCGAAGGGGGCTTATCTCCTACGAGCAGTACTTC,CATRRGLISYEQYF
many,TRBJ2-1,TRBV9,TRBD2,TGTGCCAGCAGCCGGACTAGCGGGGGGTATGAGCAGTTCTTC,CASSRTSGGYEQFF
-,TRBJ2-3,TRBV6-5,TRBD2,TGTGCCAGCAGTTACTCTAGCGGGGGGGCCCTCGATACGCAGTATTTT,CASSYSSGGALDTQYF
-,TRBJ2-5,TRBV6-6,-,TGTGCCAGCAGCTTCGACAGGACCGCGGGGGAGACCCAGTACTTC,CASSFDRTAGETQYF
-,TRBJ2-7,TRBV6-1,TRBD1,TGTGCCAGCAGTGAAAAAATACAGGGGCGCAAGTACGAGCAGTACTTC,CASSEKIQGRKYEQYF
-,TRBJ2-1,TRBV24-1,-,TGTGCCACAAGTCCAGGGGAGTACAATGAGCAGTTCTTC,CATSPGEYNEQFF
-,TRBJ2-3,TRBV5-1,TRBD2,TGCGCCAGCAGCTTGGACGTGCTAGCGGGACACACAGATACGCAGTATTTT,CASSLDVLAGHTDTQYF
few,TRBJ2-2,TRBV2,-,TGTGCCAGCAGTGAAGCGCGAACCGGGGAGCTGTTTTTT,CASSEARTGELFF
once,TRBJ2-1,TRBV29-1,TRBD2,TGCAGCGTTGCCGCTAGCGGCTACAATGAGCAGTTCTTC,CSVAASGYNEQFF
-,TRBJ2-3,TRBV30,-,TGTGCCTGGAGTGTACGGGGGGATACGCAGTATTTT,CAWSVRGDTQYF
-,TRBJ2-7,TRBV15,-,TGTGCCACCAGCAGAGGGGATCTCCACTCCTACGAGCAGTACTTC,CATSRGDLHSYEQYF
-,TRBJ2-1,TRBV14,-,TGTGCCAGCAGCCAGACCCAGTCCTACAATGAGCAGTTCTTC,CASSQTQSYNEQFF
-,TRBJ1-1,TRBV3-1,-,TGTGCCAGCAGCCAAGCTTCAGGGGCCACTGAAGCTTTCTTT,CASSQASGATEAFF
-,TRBJ1-1,TRBV2,-,TGTGCCAGCAGTGCAGACATGAACACTGAAGCTTTCTTT,CASSADMNTEAFF
-,TRBJ1-3,TRBV9,-,TGTGCCAGCAGCGTAGATTGGGGAACTGGAAACACCATATATTTT,CASSVDWGTGNTIYF